The 13 T cell receptor beta chains given below trace back to one sample, sequenced in a study of blood T cell repertoires in COVID-19. Measured with immunoSEQ multiplex PCR; TCRdb has only the in-frame clones, and not every one. This table holds some 270,000 clones, around 82% found once. The sequenced sample consisted of peripheral blood. The origin of the receptors is a human donor with COVID-19, enrolled during active disease. The donor label of this sample is uncertain.

The rearrangement uses TRBV12-5 and TRBJ1-5; TRBD1 matches 9 bases. Trimming took 6 bases from V and 6 from J; bases not matched to a gene: 9. The CDR3 is 15 amino acids. CDR1 and CDR2 from the germline V gene are LGHNT and FRNRAP. This CDR3 is CASGTGTGNGQPQHF. For the CDR3, the DNA is TGTGCTAGTGGAACCGGGACAGGGAACGGTCAGCCCCAGCATTTT.

The rearrangement uses TRBV5-1 and TRBJ2-7, with D possibly matching TRBD1 (6 bases). The germline CDR1 and CDR2 sequences are SGHRS and YFSETQ. V gave up 5 bases and J gave up 2 bases, with 17 bases separating them. The CDR3 covers 15 residues. This chain's CDR3 is CASRQVTGNTYEQYF. DNA of the CDR3: TGCGCCAGCAGACAAGTGACAGGCAACACCTACGAGCAGTACTTC.

The chain is built from TRBV28 and TRBJ2-1; 12 bases map to TRBD2. V dropped 7 bases and J dropped 14; count of bases not matched to a gene: 9. The V gene's germline CDR1 is MDHEN and CDR2 SYDVKM. This CDR3 contains 13 residues. The CDR3 nucleotides read TGTGCCAGCATTTCCGGACTAGCGGGATCAGAGTTCTTC. Translation gives CASISGLAGSEFF.

V is TRBV30 and J is TRBJ2-7; D is perhaps TRBD2 (5 bases). CDR3 length: 13 amino acids. Deletions cut 0 bases from V and 6 bases from J, with 12 bases between. Germline V gives CDR1 GTSNPN, CDR2 SVGIG (reference sequence). The CDR3 DNA reads as TGTGCCTGGAGTGTAAGGGAGCCGGGCGAGCAGTACTTC. Translated: CAWSVREPGEQYF.

The J gene is TRBJ2-2, the V gene TRBV30, with 10 positions matching TRBD2. Germline-derived CDR1 and CDR2 are GTSNPN and SVGIG (reference sequence). This CDR3 has 15 amino acids. The ends lost 1 base at V and 2 bases at J; junction bases unmatched: 1. The CDR3 sequence is CAWSGTSGNTGELFF. The CDR3 nucleotides are TGTGCCTGGAGTGGGACTAGCGGTAACACCGGGGAGCTGTTTTTT.

The chain joins TRBV29-1 to TRBJ2-1; 13 bases fit TRBD2. The CDR3 extends over 15 amino acids. Germline loops: CDR1 SQVTM, CDR2 ANQGSEA. V gave up 6 bases and J gave up 5 bases; unmatched junction bases: 7. In DNA form, the CDR3 reads TGCAGCGTCCTAGGGACTAGCGGGACCGACAATGAGCAGTTCTTC. It codes for CSVLGTSGTDNEQFF.

The gene calls are TRBV7-2 and TRBJ2-2; no clear D gene. The V end was cut by 1 base, the J end by 8 bases, with 11 bases between. The CDR3 runs to 14 residues. Germline-derived CDR1 and CDR2 are SGHTA and FQGNSA. CDR3 in DNA: TGTGCCAGCAGCTTAGGAAGTGTGGAGGGGGAGCTGTTTTTT. This codes for CASSLGSVEGELFF.

V usage is TRBV6-5 and J usage is TRBJ2-2; D remains unclear. This CDR3 is built from 14 residues. The V and J ends lost 7 bases and 2 bases respectively, with 11 bases between them. Germline values: CDR1 MNHEY, CDR2 SVGAGI. The CDR3 loop is CASNLAANTGELFF. The CDR3 DNA is TGTGCCAGCAATTTGGCGGCCAACACCGGGGAGCTGTTTTTT.

As regards this clone: Other DNA sequences in the sample encode the same CDR3. The V and J genes are TRBV27 and TRBJ1-5; a possible D gene is TRBD1 (5 bases). V lost 6 bases, J lost 4 bases, and 13 bases lay in between. CDR1 is MNHEY, CDR2 SMNVEV, per germline (reference sequence). This CDR3 has 14 residues. Here the CDR3 DNA reads TGTGCCAGCAGCCTCCTGGGGGGGAATCAGCCCCAGCATTTT. Protein sequence: CASSLLGGNQPQHF.

The chain combines TRBV5-4 with TRBJ1-1; no reliable D call. The CDR3 has 13 amino acids. Germline lookup yields CDR1 SGHNT and CDR2 YYREEE (reference sequence). With 6 bases removed from V and 2 bases from J, the gap between germline ends came to 11 bases. The DNA for the CDR3 is TGTGCCAGCACCTTTGGAGCTAACACTGAAGCTTTCTTT. It yields the protein CASTFGANTEAFF.

As concerns this clone: Lacking the conserved final phenylalanine or tryptophan, this CDR3 likely reflects a read error. Because the CDR3's place on the DNA is in doubt, the DNA is left out and the CDR3 is given as listed by TCRdb. V gene TRBV27 combines with J gene TRBJ1-1. The CDR3 contains 8 residues when both ends are counted. In germline, CDR1 is MNHEY, CDR2 SMNVEV (reference sequence). The CDR3 here is CASSSSFS.

The table lists this clone with a count of one. The chain links TRBV2 to TRBJ2-7; D might be TRBD2 (6 bases). Trimming took 4 bases from V and 4 from J, leaving 14 bases between them. This CDR3 has 14 residues. CDR1 and CDR2 (germline): SNHLY, FYNNEI. CDR3 sequence: CASSVEGSMYEQYF. In DNA, the CDR3 is TGTGCCAGCAGTGTGGAGGGAAGTATGTACGAGCAGTACTTC.

V is TRBV5-1 and J is TRBJ2-7, with a tentative D call TRBD1 (6 bases). CDR3 length: 14 amino acids. V was pared by 2 bases and J by 0 bases, with 9 bases between. CDR1 is SGHRS, CDR2 YFSETQ, per germline. CDR3 in DNA: TGCGCCAGCAGCTTACAGGGACACTCCTACGAGCAGTACTTC. This gives the protein CASSLQGHSYEQYF. Based on the CDR3 plus reference TRBV5-1 and TRBJ2-7, the full variable domain is KAGVTQTPRYLIKTRGQQVTLSCSPISGHRSVSWYQQTPGQGLQFLFEYFSETQRNKGNFPGRFSGRQFSNSRSEMNVSTLELGDSALYLCASSLQGHSYEQYFGPGTRLTVT.